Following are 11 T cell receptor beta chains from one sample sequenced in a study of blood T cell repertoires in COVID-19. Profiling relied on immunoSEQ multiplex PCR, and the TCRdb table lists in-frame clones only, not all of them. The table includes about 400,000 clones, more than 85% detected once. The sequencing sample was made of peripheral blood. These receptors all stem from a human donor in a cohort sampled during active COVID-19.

CDR3 nucleotide sequence: TGTGCCAGCAGCGTAGCGGGCCTAGCCCCGGGCAATGAGCAGTTCTTC. This sequence encodes CASSVAGLAPGNEQFF. The chain employs TRBV9 and TRBJ2-1; maybe TRBD2 (5 bases). V lost 0 bases and J lost 6, with 16 bases in between. The CDR3 is 16 amino acids. Germline loops: CDR1 SGDLS, CDR2 YYNGEE.

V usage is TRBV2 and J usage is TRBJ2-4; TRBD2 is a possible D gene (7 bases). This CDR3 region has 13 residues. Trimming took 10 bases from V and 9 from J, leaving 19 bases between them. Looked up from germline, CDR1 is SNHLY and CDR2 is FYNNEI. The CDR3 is CATWGGEGGIQYF. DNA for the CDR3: TGTGCCACCTGGGGAGGGGAGGGGGGCATTCAGTACTTC.

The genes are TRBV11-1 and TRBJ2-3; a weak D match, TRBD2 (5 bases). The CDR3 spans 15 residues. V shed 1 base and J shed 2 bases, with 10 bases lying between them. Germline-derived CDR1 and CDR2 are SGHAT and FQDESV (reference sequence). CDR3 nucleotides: TGTGCCAGCAGCTTAGACGGGGAACTCACAGATACGCAGTATTTT. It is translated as CASSLDGELTDTQYF.

CDR3 region: CASSGDRPLYNEQFF. In DNA form, the CDR3 reads TGTGCCAGCAGTGGGGACAGACCCCTCTACAATGAGCAGTTCTTC. The chain is built from TRBV2 and TRBJ2-1; 7 bases are shared with TRBD1. Trimming took 4 bases from V and 3 from J; bases not matched to a gene: 6. The V gene's germline CDR1 is SNHLY and CDR2 FYNNEI. The CDR3 has 15 amino acids.

The CDR3 sequence is CASSVQGYRDGELFF. The DNA of the CDR3 is TGCGCCAGCAGCGTACAGGGTTATAGGGACGGGGAGCTGTTTTTT. The V and J genes are TRBV5-1 and TRBJ2-2; tentative D call: TRBD1 (6 bases). Germline CDR1 reads SGHRS; CDR2 reads YFSETQ. Trimming stripped 4 bases from V and 7 bases from J, with 17 bases between. The CDR3 is 15 amino acids.

This CDR3 is CASSQGRRGTDTQYF. The CDR3 DNA is TGTGCCAGCAGCCAAGGGCGCCGGGGTACAGATACGCAGTATTTT. V gene TRBV3-1 (or the pseudogene TRBV3-2) combines with J gene TRBJ2-3, with D perhaps TRBD2 (5 bases). The germline gives CDR1 LGHDT, CDR2 YNNKEL (reference sequence). Deletions cut 1 base from V and 3 bases from J, with 11 bases between. The CDR3 runs to 15 residues.

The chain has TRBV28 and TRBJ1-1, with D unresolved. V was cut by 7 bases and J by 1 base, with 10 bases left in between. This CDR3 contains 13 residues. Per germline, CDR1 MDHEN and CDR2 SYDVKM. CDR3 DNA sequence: TGTGCCAGCATTCAAACAGAGAACACTGAAGCTTTCTTT. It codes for CASIQTENTEAFF.

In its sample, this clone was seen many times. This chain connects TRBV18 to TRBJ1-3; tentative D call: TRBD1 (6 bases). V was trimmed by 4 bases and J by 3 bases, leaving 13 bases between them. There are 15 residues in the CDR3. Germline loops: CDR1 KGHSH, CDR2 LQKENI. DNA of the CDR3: TGTGCCAGCTCACTGGACAGTAGGGTTGGAAACACCATATATTTT. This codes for CASSLDSRVGNTIYF.

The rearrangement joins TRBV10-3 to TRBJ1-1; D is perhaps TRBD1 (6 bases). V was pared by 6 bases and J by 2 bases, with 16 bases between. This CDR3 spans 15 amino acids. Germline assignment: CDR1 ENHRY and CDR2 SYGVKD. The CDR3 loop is CAISPSDRTNTEAFF. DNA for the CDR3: TGTGCCATCAGCCCTTCGGACAGAACCAACACTGAAGCTTTCTTT.

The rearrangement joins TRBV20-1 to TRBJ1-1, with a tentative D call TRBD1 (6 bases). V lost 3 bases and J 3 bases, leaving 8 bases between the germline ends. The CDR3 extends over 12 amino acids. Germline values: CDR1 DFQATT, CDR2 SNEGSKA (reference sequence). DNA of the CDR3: TGCAGTGCTAGTAACAGGGACACTGAAGCTTTCTTT. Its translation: CSASNRDTEAFF.

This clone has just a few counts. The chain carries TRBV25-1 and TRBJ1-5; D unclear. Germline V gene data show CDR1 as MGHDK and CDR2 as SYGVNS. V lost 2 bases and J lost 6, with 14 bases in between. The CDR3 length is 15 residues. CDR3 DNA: TGTGCCAGCAGTGAAAATCGGGAGGTGGGTCAGCCCCAGCATTTT. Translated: CASSENREVGQPQHF.